Following are 24 T cell receptor beta chains from one sample sequenced in a study of vaccination and CD4 T cells after COVID-19. TCRdb reprocessed the PCR reads with MiXCR, giving one entry per CDR3 protein. The data show some 40,000 distinct CDR3 sequences, about 34% seen once. This sample's time point: late sampling 161 to 241 days after vaccination in a few convalescent patients. The input for sequencing was CD4+ T cells from blood, taken about 7 months after SARS-CoV-2 vaccination. All receptors come from a human donor who had recovered from COVID-19.

The CDR3 loop is CASSLFSDGGEQFF. DNA for the CDR3: TGTGCCAGCAGCTTATTTTCCGATGGGGGTGAGCAGTTCTTC. The chain recombines TRBV11-3 with TRBJ2-1, with D possibly called TRBD1 or TRBD2 (5 bases each). Trimming removed 2 bases at V and 9 bases at J, with 14 bases between. This CDR3 has 14 residues. Germline values: CDR1 SGHNT, CDR2 YENEEA.

This clonotype was seen a handful of times. The rearrangement joins TRBV12-1 to TRBJ2-5; the table's D call, TRBD2, was not checked against the DNA. TRBV12-1 is deemed a pseudogene. The CDR3 extends over 18 amino acids. CDR3 in amino acids: CASSFRLAGPQLQETQYF. CDR3 sequence (DNA): TGTGCCAGCAGCTTCAGACTAGCGGGTCCTCAATTGCAAGAGACCCAGTACTTC.

The V gene is TRBV6-1, the J gene TRBJ2-5, with D perhaps matching TRBD2 (6 bases). Trimming shortened V by 7 bases and J by 1 base, and 22 bases separated the two germline ends. This CDR3 has 17 amino acids. Looked up from germline, CDR1 is MNHNS and CDR2 is SASEGT. The CDR3 region is CASTIRGSVGSQETQYF. The CDR3 DNA reads TGTGCCAGCACTATTCGGGGGTCAGTAGGGTCCCAAGAGACCCAGTACTTC.

This clonotype was seen a few times. This rearrangement joins TRBV20-1 to TRBJ2-2, with TRBD1 identical over 8 bases. Germline assignment: CDR1 DFQATT and CDR2 SNEGSKA (reference sequence). V dropped 6 bases and J dropped 0; count of bases not matched to a gene: 9. The length of the CDR3 is 16 residues. The CDR3 spells CSAQGQETTNTGELFF. In DNA form, the CDR3 reads TGCAGTGCGCAGGGACAGGAGACTACGAACACCGGGGAGCTGTTTTTT.

This sequence joins TRBV25-1 and TRBJ2-5; D gene uncertain. Germline assignment: CDR1 MGHDK and CDR2 SYGVNS. The CDR3 length is 14 residues. The V end was cut by 6 bases, the J end by 5 bases, with 16 bases between. The CDR3 sequence is CASRGSFRLETQYF. CDR3 nucleotides: TGTGCCAGCAGGGGATCGTTCCGATTGGAGACCCAGTACTTC.

This clonotype was counted between two and nine times. V and J are TRBV6-1 and TRBJ1-6; D remains unclear. The CDR3 covers 15 residues. Per germline, CDR1 MNHNS and CDR2 SASEGT. V was trimmed by 6 bases and J by 0 bases, leaving 9 bases between them. The CDR3, as DNA: TGTGCCAGCAGCCCCATGAGCTCCTATAATTCACCCCTCCACTTT. As protein: CASSPMSSYNSPLHF.

This clonotype was observed a handful of times. The J gene is TRBJ2-7, the V gene TRBV15; 10 bases match TRBD2. The V gene end was trimmed by 1 base and the J gene end by 6 bases; junction bases not matched to a gene: 6. CDR1 is LNHNV and CDR2 is YYDKDF in the germline V gene (reference sequence). The CDR3 consists of 15 residues. CDR3 nucleotides: TGTGCCACCAGCAGAGCGGTTAGCGGGAGGACCGAGCAGTACTTC. Translated: CATSRAVSGRTEQYF.

The rearrangement links TRBV7-7 to TRBJ2-5; D is unclear. The germline V gene has CDR1 SSHAT and CDR2 FNYEAQ (reference sequence). There are 16 residues in the CDR3. V was pared by 1 base and J by 1 base, with 13 bases between. The CDR3 region is CASSLGGSRPQETQYF. The CDR3 bases are TGTGCCAGCAGCTTAGGAGGCAGTAGGCCCCAAGAGACCCAGTACTTC.

The table lists this clonotype with a count of one. The chain is built from TRBV6-1 and TRBJ2-7; 10 positions match TRBD1. Per germline, CDR1 MNHNS and CDR2 SASEGT. V shed 1 base and J 0 bases; nucleotides not matched to a gene: 6. The CDR3 contains 17 residues. The CDR3 region has the DNA TGTGCCAGCAGTGAAGATCCGGGACAGGGGCCCTCCTACGAGCAGTACTTC. It translates to CASSEDPGQGPSYEQYF.

This clonotype was observed a handful of times. The CDR3 protein is CASSRERYTEAFF. DNA of the CDR3: TGTGCCAGCAGCAGGGAGCGGTACACTGAAGCTTTCTTT. The rearrangement uses TRBV21-1 and TRBJ1-1. TRBV21-1 is flagged as a pseudogene. The CDR3 extends over 13 amino acids.

The gene calls are TRBV29-1 and TRBJ2-2; D is unclear. From germline, CDR1 is SQVTM and CDR2 ANQGSEA. V shed 7 bases and J shed 8 bases, with 14 bases lying between them. The CDR3 is 12 residues long. The CDR3 DNA reads as TGCAGCGCCACCATTATTTGGGGGGAGCTGTTTTTT. Its protein is CSATIIWGELFF.

This sequence joins TRBV10-3 and TRBJ1-2; 10 nucleotides line up with TRBD1. V lost 0 bases to trimming and J lost 6 bases; unmatched junction nucleotides: 4. The CDR3 covers 15 residues. The germline V gene has CDR1 ENHRY and CDR2 SYGVKD. CDR3 in DNA: TGTGCCATCAGTGAGTCGACCGGGACAGGGGATGGCTACACCTTC. Protein product: CAISESTGTGDGYTF.

CDR3 nucleotide sequence: TGTGCCAGCCGCCGCCAGGTTCGCTCCTACGAGCAGTACTTC. This translates into CASRRQVRSYEQYF. The chain carries TRBV28 and TRBJ2-7, with D uncertain. CDR3 length equals 14 residues. Looked up from germline, CDR1 is MDHEN and CDR2 is SYDVKM. Trimming cost V 8 bases and J 0 bases, with 14 bases left between them.

This clonotype was detected a few times. J is TRBJ2-5 and V is TRBV28; TRBD1 might be the D (6 bases). V gave up 6 bases and J gave up 0 bases, with 11 bases separating them. The V gene's germline CDR1 is MDHEN and CDR2 SYDVKM. The CDR3 contains 14 residues. The CDR3 nucleotides read TGTGCCAGCAGCCAGCAGGGGTACCAAGAGACCCAGTACTTC. Its translation: CASSQQGYQETQYF.

This clonotype was counted only a few times. The CDR3 bases are TGTGCCAGCAGCTTTGAAGGTCAGCCCCAGCATTTT. The encoded protein is CASSFEGQPQHF. The chain recombines TRBV7-9 with TRBJ1-5; D is uncertain. This CDR3 spans 12 amino acids. Germline assignment: CDR1 SEHNR and CDR2 FQNEAQ (reference sequence). V was pared by 3 bases and J by 6 bases, with 6 bases between.

This clonotype is a singleton in its sample. V usage is TRBV5-8 and J usage is TRBJ1-5; tentative D call: TRBD1 (5 bases). CDR1 is SGHTS and CDR2 is YDEGEE in the germline V gene. The CDR3 consists of 14 residues. V was cut by 6 bases and J by 6 bases, with 16 bases left in between. The CDR3 protein is CASTIGPGVQPQHF. The CDR3 nucleotides are TGTGCCAGCACCATAGGACCGGGGGTTCAGCCCCAGCATTTT.

The rearrangement uses TRBV14 and TRBJ1-1; the D is unclear. The germline V gene has CDR1 SGHDN and CDR2 FVKESK. This CDR3 spans 13 amino acids. The V end lost 6 bases, the J end lost 4 bases, and 12 bases lay between the germline ends. The DNA of the CDR3 is TGTGCCAGCAGGCCAGCCGGAGGCACTGAAGCTTTCTTT. Translation: CASRPAGGTEAFF.

This clonotype has more than one count but fewer than ten. The genes are TRBV24-1 and TRBJ2-1, with TRBD2 identical over 14 bases. V lost 6 bases and J lost 4; bases outside the gene matches: 22. The CDR3 covers 22 residues. Germline CDR1 reads KGHDR; CDR2 reads SFDVKD. DNA for the CDR3: TGTGCCACCAGTCGGACCGGGACTAGCGGGAGAAGCCGCCCTAGGGTATACAATGAGCAGTTCTTC. Protein product: CATSRTGTSGRSRPRVYNEQFF.

This clonotype occurred a few times. The rearrangement joins TRBV20-1 to TRBJ1-3; possibly TRBD1 for D (5 bases). Germline lookup yields CDR1 DFQATT and CDR2 SNEGSKA (reference sequence). The V and J ends lost 3 bases and 1 base respectively, with 10 bases between them. This CDR3 has 14 amino acids. This chain's CDR3 is CSASQGLSGNTIYF. The CDR3 DNA sequence: TGCAGTGCTAGTCAGGGTTTATCTGGAAACACCATATATTTT.

This clonotype was seen more than once but under ten times. This chain joins TRBV6-5 and TRBJ2-7; D call uncertain. V gave up 2 bases and J gave up 0 bases, with 11 bases separating them. This CDR3 spans 15 amino acids. Germline-derived CDR1 and CDR2 are MNHEY and SVGAGI. The DNA for the CDR3 is TGTGCCAGCAGTTACGGTAGGGATAGCTCCTACGAGCAGTACTTC. Translating it yields CASSYGRDSSYEQYF.

The chain uses TRBV7-2 and TRBJ2-7; 7 nucleotides align to TRBD1. V lost 3 bases to trimming and J lost 0 bases; unmatched junction nucleotides: 5. Per germline, CDR1 SGHTA and CDR2 FQGNSA. The length of the CDR3 is 15 residues. CDR3 in amino acids: CASSLGDRHSYEQYF. CDR3 nucleotide sequence: TGTGCCAGCAGCTTGGGGGACAGACACTCCTACGAGCAGTACTTC.

This chain links TRBV10-3 with TRBJ2-5; 10 nucleotides agree with TRBD2. The CDR3 spans 19 residues. In germline, CDR1 is ENHRY, CDR2 SYGVKD. Trimming took 0 bases from V and 5 from J; bases not matched to a gene: 15. As DNA, the CDR3 is TGTGCCATCAGTGAGTCGTTGGCTAGCGGGAGAGGAGGTCTTGAGACCCAGTACTTC. Amino acids: CAISESLASGRGGLETQYF.

The chain uses TRBV28 and TRBJ2-4; 12 bases match TRBD2. Germline V gene lookup returns CDR1 MDHEN and CDR2 SYDVKM. This CDR3 region has 18 residues. V dropped 5 bases and J dropped 0; count of bases not matched to a gene: 8. The CDR3 loop reads CASSDGTSGHLAKNIQYF. For the CDR3, the DNA is TGTGCCAGCAGTGACGGGACTAGCGGGCACCTAGCCAAAAACATTCAGTACTTC.

This clonotype has just a few counts. The chain employs TRBV28 and TRBJ2-3; 7 nucleotides match TRBD2. This CDR3 contains 17 residues. V trimming: 2 bases; J trimming: 0 bases; junction bases outside the gene matches: 8. In germline, CDR1 is MDHEN, CDR2 SYDVKM. CDR3: CASSLEASGTSTDTQYF. Here the CDR3 DNA reads TGTGCCAGCAGTTTAGAGGCTAGCGGAACTAGCACAGATACGCAGTATTTT.